Detailed here is one T cell receptor beta chain. Its antigen is not known. Sequencing used immunoSEQ multiplex PCR; TCRdb keeps in-frame clones, though not all of them. The table has around 70,000 clones, 85% to 90% seen once; the top ten hold 3% to 4%. V was pared by 3 bases and J by 2 bases, with 10 bases between. CDR3 length: 14 residues. Germline loops: CDR1 SGDLS, CDR2 YYNGEE. No infections or other immune events were documented during collection. The sample is drawn from a study of identifying expanded T cells in peripheral blood. The study, taken as a whole, reports: About 1.2 clones differed between technical replicates, versus approximately 17 and 20 over time.

This receptor was obtained from a person aged 18 to 75 in good health. V is TRBV9 and J is TRBJ2-3; D gene ambiguous. The sequenced sample consisted of blood. CDR3 nucleotides: TGTGCCAGCAGCGGCCCTATTACCACAGATACGCAGTATTTT. It is translated as CASSGPITTDTQYF.